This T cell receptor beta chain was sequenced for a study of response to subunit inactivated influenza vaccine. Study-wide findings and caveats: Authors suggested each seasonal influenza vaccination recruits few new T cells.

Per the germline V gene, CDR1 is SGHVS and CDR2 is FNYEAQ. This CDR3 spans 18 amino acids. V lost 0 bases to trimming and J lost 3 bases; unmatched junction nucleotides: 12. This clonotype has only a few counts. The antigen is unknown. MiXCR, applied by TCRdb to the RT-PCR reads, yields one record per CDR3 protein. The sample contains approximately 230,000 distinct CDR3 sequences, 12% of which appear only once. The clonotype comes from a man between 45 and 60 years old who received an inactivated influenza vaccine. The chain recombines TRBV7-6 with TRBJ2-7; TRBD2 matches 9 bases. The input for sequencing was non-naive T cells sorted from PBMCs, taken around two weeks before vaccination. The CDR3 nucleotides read TGTGCCAGCAGCTTAGCCGCCGCGGGCGGGAGGGCCTTCTACGAGCAGTACTTC. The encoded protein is CASSLAAAGGRAFYEQYF.